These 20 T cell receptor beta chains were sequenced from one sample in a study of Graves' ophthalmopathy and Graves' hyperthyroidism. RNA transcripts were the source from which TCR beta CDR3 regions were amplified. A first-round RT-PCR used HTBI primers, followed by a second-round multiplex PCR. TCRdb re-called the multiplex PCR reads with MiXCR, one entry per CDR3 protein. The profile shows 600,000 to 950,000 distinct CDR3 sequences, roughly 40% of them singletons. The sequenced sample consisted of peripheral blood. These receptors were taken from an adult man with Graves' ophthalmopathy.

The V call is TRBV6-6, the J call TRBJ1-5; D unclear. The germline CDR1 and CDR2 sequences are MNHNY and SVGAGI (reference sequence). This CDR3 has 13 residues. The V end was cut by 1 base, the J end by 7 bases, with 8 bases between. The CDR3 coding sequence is TGTGCCAGCAGTTACTTAGGACTCCAGCCCCAGCATTTT. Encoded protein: CASSYLGLQPQHF.

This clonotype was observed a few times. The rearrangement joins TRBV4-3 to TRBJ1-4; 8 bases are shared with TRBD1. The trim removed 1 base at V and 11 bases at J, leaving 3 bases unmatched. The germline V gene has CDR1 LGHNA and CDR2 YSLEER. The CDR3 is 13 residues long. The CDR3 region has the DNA TGCGCCAGCAGCCAAGCAGGGGGCGGTAAACTGTTTTTT. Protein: CASSQAGGGKLFF.

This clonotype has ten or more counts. CDR3 DNA: TGCGCCAGCAGCCCCAGCCTGAGGAACACTGAAGCTTTCTTT. Protein sequence: CASSPSLRNTEAFF. The chain joins TRBV5-1 to TRBJ1-1; D unclear. The V gene's germline CDR1 is SGHRS and CDR2 YFSETQ. Trimming stripped 4 bases from V and 1 base from J, with 11 bases between. The CDR3 length is 14 residues.

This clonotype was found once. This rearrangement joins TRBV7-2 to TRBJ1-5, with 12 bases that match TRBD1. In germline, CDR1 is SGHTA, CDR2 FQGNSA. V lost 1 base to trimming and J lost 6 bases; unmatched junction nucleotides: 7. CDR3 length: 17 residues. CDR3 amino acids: CASSLVGQGAFFQPQHF. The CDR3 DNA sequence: TGTGCCAGCAGCTTAGTGGGACAGGGGGCATTTTTTCAGCCCCAGCATTTT.

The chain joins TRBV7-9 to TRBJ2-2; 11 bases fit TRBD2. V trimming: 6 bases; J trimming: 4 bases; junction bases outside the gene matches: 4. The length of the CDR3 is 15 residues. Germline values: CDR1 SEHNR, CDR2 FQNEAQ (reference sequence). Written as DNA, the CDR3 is TGTGCCAGCAGAACTAGCGGGAGCGCCACCGGGGAGCTGTTTTTT. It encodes CASRTSGSATGELFF.

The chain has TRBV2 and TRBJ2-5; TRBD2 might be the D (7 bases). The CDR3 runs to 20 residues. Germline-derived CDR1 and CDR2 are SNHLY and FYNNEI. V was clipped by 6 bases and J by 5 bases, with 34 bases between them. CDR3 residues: CASSQGPGGRGKSQGETQYF. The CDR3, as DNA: TGTGCCAGCAGCCAAGGACCTGGGGGGCGGGGGAAATCGCAGGGGGAGACCCAGTACTTC.

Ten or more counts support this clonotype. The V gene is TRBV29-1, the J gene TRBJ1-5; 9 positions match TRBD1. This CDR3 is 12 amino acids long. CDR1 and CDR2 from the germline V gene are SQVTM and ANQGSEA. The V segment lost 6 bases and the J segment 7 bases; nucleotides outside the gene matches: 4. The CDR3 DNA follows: TGCAGCGTCGGACAGGGGAAGCAGCCCCAGCATTTT. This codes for CSVGQGKQPQHF. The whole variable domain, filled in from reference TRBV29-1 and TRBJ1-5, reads SAVISQKPSRDICQRGTSLTIQCQVDSQVTMMFWYRQQPGQSLTLIATANQGSEATYESGFVIDKFPISRPNLTFSTLTVSNMSPEDSSIYLCSVGQGKQPQHFGDGTRLSIL.

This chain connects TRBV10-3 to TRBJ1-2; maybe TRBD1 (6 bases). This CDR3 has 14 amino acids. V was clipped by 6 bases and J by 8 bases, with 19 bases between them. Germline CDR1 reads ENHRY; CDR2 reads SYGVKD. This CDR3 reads CAISQMEGDTGYTF. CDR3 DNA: TGTGCCATCAGCCAAATGGAGGGGGACACCGGCTACACCTTC.

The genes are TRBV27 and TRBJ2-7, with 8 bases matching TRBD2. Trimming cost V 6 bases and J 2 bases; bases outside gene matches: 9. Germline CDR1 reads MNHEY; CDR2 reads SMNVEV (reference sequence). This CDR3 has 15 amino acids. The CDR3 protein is CASRLSGVETYEQYF. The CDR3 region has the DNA TGTGCCAGCAGACTTAGCGGGGTGGAAACCTACGAGCAGTACTTC.

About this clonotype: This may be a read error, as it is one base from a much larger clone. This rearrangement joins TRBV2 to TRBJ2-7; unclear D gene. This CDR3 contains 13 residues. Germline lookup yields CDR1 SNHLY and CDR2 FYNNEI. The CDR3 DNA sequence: TGTGCCGGCAGTGAATTGGCGGCCTACGAGCAGTACTTC. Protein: CAGSELAAYEQYF.

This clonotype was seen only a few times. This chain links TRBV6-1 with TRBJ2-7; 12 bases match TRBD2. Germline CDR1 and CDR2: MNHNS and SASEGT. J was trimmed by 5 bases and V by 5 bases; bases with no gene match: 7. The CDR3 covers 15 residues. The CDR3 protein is CASSPTSGRFHEQYF. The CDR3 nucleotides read TGTGCCAGCAGTCCTACTAGCGGGAGGTTCCACGAGCAGTACTTC.

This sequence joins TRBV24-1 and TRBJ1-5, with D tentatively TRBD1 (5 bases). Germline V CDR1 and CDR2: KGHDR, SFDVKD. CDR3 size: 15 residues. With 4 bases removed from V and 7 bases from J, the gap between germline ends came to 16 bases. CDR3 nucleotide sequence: TGTGCCACCAGTGACCCAGGAACAGGTATCCAGCCCCAGCATTTT. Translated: CATSDPGTGIQPQHF.

This CDR3 reads CAIAGTSGMYEQYF. DNA for the CDR3: TGTGCCATCGCCGGGACTAGCGGGATGTACGAGCAGTACTTC. This chain uses TRBV10-3 with TRBJ2-7, with 13 bases that match TRBD2. The CDR3 spans 14 residues. V shed 8 bases, J shed 4 bases, and the junction held 5 bases outside the gene matches. Germline lookup yields CDR1 ENHRY and CDR2 SYGVKD.

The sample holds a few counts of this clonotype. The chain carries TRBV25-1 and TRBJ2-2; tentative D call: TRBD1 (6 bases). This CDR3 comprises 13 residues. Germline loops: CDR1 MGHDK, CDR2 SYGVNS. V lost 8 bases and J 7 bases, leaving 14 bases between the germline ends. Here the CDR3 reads CASSSGVVGELFF. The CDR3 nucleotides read TGTGCCAGCTCATCAGGGGTGGTCGGGGAGCTGTTTTTT.

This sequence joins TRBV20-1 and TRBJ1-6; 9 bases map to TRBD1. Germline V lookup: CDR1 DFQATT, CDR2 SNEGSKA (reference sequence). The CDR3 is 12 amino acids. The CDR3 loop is CRAGTGNSPLHF. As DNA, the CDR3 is TGCAGGGCCGGGACAGGGAATTCACCCCTCCACTTT.

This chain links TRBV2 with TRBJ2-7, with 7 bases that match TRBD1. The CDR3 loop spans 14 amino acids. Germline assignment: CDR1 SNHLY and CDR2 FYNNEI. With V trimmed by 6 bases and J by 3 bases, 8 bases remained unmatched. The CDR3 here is CASSQVTGDYEQYF. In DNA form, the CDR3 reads TGTGCCAGCAGCCAAGTCACAGGGGACTACGAGCAGTACTTC.

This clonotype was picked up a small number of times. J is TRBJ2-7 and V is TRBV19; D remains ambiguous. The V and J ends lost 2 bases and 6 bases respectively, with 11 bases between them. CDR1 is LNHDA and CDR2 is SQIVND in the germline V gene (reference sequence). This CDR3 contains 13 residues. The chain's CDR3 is CASSILQDSEQYF. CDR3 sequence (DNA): TGTGCCAGTAGTATACTTCAGGATTCCGAGCAGTACTTC.

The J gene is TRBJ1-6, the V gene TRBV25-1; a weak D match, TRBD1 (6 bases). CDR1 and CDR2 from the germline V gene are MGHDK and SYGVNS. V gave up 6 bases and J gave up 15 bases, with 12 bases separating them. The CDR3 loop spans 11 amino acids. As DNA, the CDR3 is TGTGCCAGCAGGTCACAGGGTTACCTCCACTTT. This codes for CASRSQGYLHF. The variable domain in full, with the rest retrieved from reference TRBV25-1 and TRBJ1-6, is EADIYQTPRYLVIGTGKKITLECSQTMGHDKMYWYQQDPGMELHLIHYSYGVNSTEKGDLSSESTVSRIRTEHFPLTLESARPSHTSQYLCASRSQGYLHFGNGTRLTVT.

The CDR3 DNA reads as TGTGCCAGCAGCTTAGATCCGGATTTTAGGACCGGGGAGCTGTTTTTT. It encodes CASSLDPDFRTGELFF. This chain links TRBV25-1 with TRBJ2-2; the D is unclear. The CDR3 has 16 amino acids. V lost 6 bases and J 5 bases, leaving 19 bases between the germline ends. CDR1 and CDR2 (germline): MGHDK, SYGVNS.

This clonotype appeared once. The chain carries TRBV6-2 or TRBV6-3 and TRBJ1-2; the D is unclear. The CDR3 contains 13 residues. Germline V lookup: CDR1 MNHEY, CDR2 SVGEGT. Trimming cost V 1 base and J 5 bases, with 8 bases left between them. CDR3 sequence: CASSYLPDYGYTF. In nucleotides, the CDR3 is TGTGCCAGCAGTTACTTGCCAGATTATGGCTACACCTTC.